This T cell receptor beta chain comes out of a study of blood T cell repertoires in COVID-19. The sample holds one count of this clone. Enrollment of patients from Seattle took place during active infection, with longitudinal follow-up. The CDR3 has 15 residues. V was trimmed by 1 base and J by 3 bases, leaving 12 bases between them. Per germline, CDR1 LNHDA and CDR2 SQIVND (reference sequence). Here immunoSEQ multiplex PCR was the method, and the copy in TCRdb shows in-frame clones only, minus some. The table shows around 430,000 clones, with about nine tenths occurring only once. The chain joins TRBV19 to TRBJ1-1; no reliable D call. The sample was peripheral blood. The sequence came from a woman in her forties or fifties with COVID-19, enrolled during active disease. The CDR3 spells CASSIGAGKDTEAFF. CDR3 DNA: TGTGCCAGTAGTATAGGTGCGGGAAAGGACACTGAAGCTTTCTTT.